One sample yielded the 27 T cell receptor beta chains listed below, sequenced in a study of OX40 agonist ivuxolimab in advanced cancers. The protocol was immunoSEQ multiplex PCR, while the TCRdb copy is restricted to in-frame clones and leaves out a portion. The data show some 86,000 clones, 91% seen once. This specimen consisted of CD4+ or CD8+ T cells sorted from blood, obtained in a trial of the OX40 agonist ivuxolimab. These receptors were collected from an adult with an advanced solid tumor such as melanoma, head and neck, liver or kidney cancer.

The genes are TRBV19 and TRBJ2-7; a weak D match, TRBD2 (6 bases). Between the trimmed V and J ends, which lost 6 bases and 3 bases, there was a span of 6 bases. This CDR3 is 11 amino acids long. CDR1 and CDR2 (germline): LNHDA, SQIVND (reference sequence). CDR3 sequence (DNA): TGTGCCAGTAGGGGACTCTACGAGCAGTACTTC. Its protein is CASRGLYEQYF.

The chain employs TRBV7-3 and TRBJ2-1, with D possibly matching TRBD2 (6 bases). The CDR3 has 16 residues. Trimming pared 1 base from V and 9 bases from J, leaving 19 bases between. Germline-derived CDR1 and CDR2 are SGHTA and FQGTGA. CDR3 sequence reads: CASSLSSGSPRGEQFF. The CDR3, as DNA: TGTGCCAGCAGCTTAAGTAGCGGCAGCCCCAGAGGTGAGCAGTTCTTC.

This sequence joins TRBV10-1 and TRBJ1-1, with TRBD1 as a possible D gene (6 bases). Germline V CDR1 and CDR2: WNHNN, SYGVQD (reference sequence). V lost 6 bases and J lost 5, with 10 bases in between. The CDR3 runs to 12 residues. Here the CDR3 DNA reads TGCGCCAGCAGCGCCACAGGGACTGAAGCTTTCTTT. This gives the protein CASSATGTEAFF.

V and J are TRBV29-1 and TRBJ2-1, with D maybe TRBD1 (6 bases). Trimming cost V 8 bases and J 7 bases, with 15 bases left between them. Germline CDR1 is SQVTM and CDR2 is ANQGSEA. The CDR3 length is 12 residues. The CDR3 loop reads CSTGMGSNEQFF. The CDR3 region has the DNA TGCAGCACAGGGATGGGGTCGAATGAGCAGTTCTTC.

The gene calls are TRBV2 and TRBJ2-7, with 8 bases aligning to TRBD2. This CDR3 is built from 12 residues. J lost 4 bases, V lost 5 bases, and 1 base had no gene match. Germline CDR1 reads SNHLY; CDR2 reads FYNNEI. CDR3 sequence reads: CASSSGSYEQYF. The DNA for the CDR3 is TGTGCCAGCAGTAGCGGGAGTTACGAGCAGTACTTC.

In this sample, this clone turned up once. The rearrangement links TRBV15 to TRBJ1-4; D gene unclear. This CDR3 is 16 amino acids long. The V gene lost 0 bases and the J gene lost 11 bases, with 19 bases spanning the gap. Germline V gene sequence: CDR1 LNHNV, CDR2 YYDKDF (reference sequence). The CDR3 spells CATSRDLGSVKRKLFF. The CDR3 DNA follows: TGTGCCACCAGCAGAGATCTGGGATCCGTCAAGCGGAAACTGTTTTTT.

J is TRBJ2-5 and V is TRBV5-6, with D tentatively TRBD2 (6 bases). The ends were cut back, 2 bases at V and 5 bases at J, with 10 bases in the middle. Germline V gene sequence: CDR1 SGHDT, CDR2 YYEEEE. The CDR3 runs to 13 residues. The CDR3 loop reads CASSFRGRETQYF. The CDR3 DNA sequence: TGTGCCAGCAGCTTCCGGGGGAGGGAGACCCAGTACTTC.

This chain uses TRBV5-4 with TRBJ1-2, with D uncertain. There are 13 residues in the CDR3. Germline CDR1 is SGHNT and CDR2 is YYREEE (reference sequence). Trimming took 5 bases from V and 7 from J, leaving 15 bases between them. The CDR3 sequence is CASRPVGEGGYTF. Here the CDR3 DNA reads TGTGCCAGCAGGCCAGTCGGCGAAGGTGGCTACACCTTC.

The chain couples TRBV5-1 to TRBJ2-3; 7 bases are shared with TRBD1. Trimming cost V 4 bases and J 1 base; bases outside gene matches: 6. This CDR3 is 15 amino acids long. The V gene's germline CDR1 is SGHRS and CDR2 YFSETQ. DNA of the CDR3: TGCGCCAGCAGCCAAAGGACAGGACGCACAGATACGCAGTATTTT. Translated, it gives CASSQRTGRTDTQYF. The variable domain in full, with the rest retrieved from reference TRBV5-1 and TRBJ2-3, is KAGVTQTPRYLIKTRGQQVTLSCSPISGHRSVSWYQQTPGQGLQFLFEYFSETQRNKGNFPGRFSGRQFSNSRSEMNVSTLELGDSALYLCASSQRTGRTDTQYFGPGTRLTVL.

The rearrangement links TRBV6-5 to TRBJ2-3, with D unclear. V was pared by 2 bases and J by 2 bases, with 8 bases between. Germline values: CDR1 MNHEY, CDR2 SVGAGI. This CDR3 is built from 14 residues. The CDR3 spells CASSYGVDTDTQYF. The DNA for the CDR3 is TGTGCCAGCAGTTACGGGGTCGACACAGATACGCAGTATTTT.

Written as DNA, the CDR3 is TGTGCCAGCAGCTTGAGCGGGAAAGGACAGACCCAGTACTTC. The encoded protein is CASSLSGKGQTQYF. The chain couples TRBV9 to TRBJ2-5; 7 nucleotides align to TRBD2. The CDR3 has 14 residues. Germline CDR1 is SGDLS and CDR2 is YYNGEE. Germline trimming cut 4 bases from V and 6 bases from J; bases unmatched to any gene: 9.

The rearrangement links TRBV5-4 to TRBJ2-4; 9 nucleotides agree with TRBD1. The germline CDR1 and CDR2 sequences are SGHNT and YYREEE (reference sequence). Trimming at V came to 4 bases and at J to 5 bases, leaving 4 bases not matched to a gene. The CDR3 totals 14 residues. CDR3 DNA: TGTGCCAGCAGCCCAAGGACAGGGGAAAACATTCAGTACTTC. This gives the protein CASSPRTGENIQYF.

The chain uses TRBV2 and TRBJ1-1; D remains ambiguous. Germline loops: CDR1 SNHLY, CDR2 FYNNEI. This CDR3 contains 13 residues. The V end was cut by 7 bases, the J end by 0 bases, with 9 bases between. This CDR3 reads CASTRDMNTEAFF. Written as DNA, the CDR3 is TGTGCCAGCACGCGGGATATGAACACTGAAGCTTTCTTT.

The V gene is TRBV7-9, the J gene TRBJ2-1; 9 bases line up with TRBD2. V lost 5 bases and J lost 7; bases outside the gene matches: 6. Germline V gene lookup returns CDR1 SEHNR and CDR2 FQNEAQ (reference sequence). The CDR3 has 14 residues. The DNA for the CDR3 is TGTGCCAGCAGCGGACTAGCGATAGAGAATGAGCAGTTCTTC. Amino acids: CASSGLAIENEQFF.

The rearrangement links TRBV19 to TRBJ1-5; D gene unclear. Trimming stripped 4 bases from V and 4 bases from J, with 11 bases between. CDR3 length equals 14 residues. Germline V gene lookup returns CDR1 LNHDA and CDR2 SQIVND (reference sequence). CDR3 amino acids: CASSRKDRNQPQHF. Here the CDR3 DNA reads TGTGCCAGTAGTAGAAAGGACCGGAATCAGCCCCAGCATTTT.

The CDR3 DNA reads as TGTGCCAGCAGTGAAGACAGGGGATTGTACGAGCAGTACTTC. Its translation: CASSEDRGLYEQYF. The rearrangement uses TRBV6-1 and TRBJ2-7; 7 nucleotides line up with TRBD1. V trimming: 1 base; J trimming: 4 bases; junction bases outside the gene matches: 4. Per germline, CDR1 MNHNS and CDR2 SASEGT. This CDR3 has 14 residues.

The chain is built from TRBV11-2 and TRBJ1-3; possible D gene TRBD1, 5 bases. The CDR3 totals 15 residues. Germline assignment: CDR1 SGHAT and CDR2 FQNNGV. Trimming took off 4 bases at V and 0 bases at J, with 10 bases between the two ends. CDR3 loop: CASSSTGDSGNTIYF. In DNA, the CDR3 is TGTGCCAGCAGCTCTACAGGAGACTCTGGAAACACCATATATTTT.

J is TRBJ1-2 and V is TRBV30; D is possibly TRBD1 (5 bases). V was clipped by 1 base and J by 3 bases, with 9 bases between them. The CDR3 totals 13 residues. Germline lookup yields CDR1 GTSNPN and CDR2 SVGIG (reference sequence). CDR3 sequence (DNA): TGTGCCTGGAGTGAGGGCAGGGACTATGGCTACACCTTC. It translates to CAWSEGRDYGYTF.

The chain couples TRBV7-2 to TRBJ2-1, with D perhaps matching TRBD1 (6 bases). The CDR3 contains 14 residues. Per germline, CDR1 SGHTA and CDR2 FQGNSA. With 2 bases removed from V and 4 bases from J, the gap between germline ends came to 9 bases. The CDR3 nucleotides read TGTGCCAGCAGCTTATTAGGGGGATACAATGAGCAGTTCTTC. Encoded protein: CASSLLGGYNEQFF.

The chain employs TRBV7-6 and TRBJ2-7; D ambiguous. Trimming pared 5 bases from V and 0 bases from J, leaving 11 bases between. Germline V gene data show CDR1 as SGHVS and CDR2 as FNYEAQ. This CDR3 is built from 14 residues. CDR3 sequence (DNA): TGTGCCAGCAGCCTTGAGAGATACTCCTACGAGCAGTACTTC. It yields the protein CASSLERYSYEQYF.

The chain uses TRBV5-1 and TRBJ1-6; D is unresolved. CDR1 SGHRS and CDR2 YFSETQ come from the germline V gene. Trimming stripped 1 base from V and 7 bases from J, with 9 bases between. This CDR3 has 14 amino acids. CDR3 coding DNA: TGCGCCAGCAGCTTGATGTCAGAAAATTCACCCCTCCACTTT. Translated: CASSLMSENSPLHF.

CDR3 loop: CASSFQKTRKTYGYTF. The CDR3 bases are TGCGCCAGCAGTTTTCAAAAAACGCGAAAGACCTATGGCTACACCTTC. This chain links TRBV10-1 with TRBJ1-2; D not certain. Deletions cut 5 bases from V and 4 bases from J, with 20 bases between. There are 16 residues in the CDR3. Germline CDR1 reads WNHNN; CDR2 reads SYGVQD (reference sequence).

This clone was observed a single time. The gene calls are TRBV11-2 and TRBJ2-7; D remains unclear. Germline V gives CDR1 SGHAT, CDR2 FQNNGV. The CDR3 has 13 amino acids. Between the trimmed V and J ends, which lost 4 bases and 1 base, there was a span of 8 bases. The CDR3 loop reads CASSSGRSYEQYF. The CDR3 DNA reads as TGTGCCAGCAGCTCCGGACGGTCCTACGAGCAGTACTTC.

The CDR3 is CATSRVGKPEQFF. The CDR3 nucleotides are TGTGCCACCAGCAGAGTAGGAAAACCTGAGCAGTTCTTC. The chain has TRBV15 and TRBJ2-1, with D hard to call. This CDR3 is built from 13 residues. The germline CDR1 and CDR2 sequences are LNHNV and YYDKDF (reference sequence). Trimming took 1 base from V and 9 from J, leaving 10 bases between them.

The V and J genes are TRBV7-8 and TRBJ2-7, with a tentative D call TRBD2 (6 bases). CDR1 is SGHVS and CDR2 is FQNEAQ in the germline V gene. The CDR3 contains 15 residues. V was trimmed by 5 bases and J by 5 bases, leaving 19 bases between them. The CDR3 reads CASSPRREMENEQYF. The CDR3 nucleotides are TGTGCCAGCAGCCCAAGGAGGGAGATGGAAAACGAGCAGTACTTC.

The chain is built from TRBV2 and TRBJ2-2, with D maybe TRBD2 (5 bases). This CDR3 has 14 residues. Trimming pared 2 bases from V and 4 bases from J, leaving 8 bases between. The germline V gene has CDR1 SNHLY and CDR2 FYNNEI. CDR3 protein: CASSELASTGELFF. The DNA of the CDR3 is TGTGCCAGCAGTGAACTAGCATCCACCGGGGAGCTGTTTTTT. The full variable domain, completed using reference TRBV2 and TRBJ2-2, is EPEVTQTPSHQVTQMGQEVILRCVPISNHLYFYWYRQILGQKVEFLVSFYNNEISEKSEIFDDQFSVERPDGSNFTLKIRSTKLEDSAMYFCASSELASTGELFFGEGSRLTVL.

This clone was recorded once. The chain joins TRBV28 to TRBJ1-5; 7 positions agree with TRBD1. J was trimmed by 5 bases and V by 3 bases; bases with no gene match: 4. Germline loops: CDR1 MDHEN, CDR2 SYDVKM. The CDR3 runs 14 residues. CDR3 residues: CASSLTGQHQPQHF. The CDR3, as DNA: TGTGCCAGCAGTTTGACAGGGCAACATCAGCCCCAGCATTTT.